These 31 T cell receptor beta chains share one sample of origin, sequenced in a study of PD-1 blockade in mismatch repair-deficient tumors. The table came from immunoSEQ multiplex PCR; TCRdb's copy has only in-frame clones and leaves some out. This table holds around 100,000 clones, 65% to 80% found once. Sequenced here: peripheral blood, sampled 60 weeks after starting pembrolizumab. The receptor set was obtained from an adult with mismatch repair-deficient cancer.

This chain connects TRBV7-8 to TRBJ2-1, with D possibly being TRBD1 or TRBD2 (5 bases each). CDR3 length equals 16 residues. Germline V gene data show CDR1 as SGHVS and CDR2 as FQNEAQ. Trimming cost V 3 bases and J 9 bases, with 21 bases left between them. The CDR3 is CASSFNPQGVVGEQFF. Here the CDR3 DNA reads TGTGCCAGCAGCTTCAATCCCCAGGGAGTGGTAGGTGAGCAGTTCTTC.

The chain links TRBV30 to TRBJ1-2; 8 positions match TRBD1. Germline V lookup: CDR1 GTSNPN, CDR2 SVGIG (reference sequence). Losses at the gene ends were 7 bases for V and 5 bases for J; bases not matched to a gene: 12. This CDR3 has 14 amino acids. The CDR3 nucleotides are TGTGCCTATTTACCGGGCAGGGGGCTATATGGCTACACCTTC. Translating gives CAYLPGRGLYGYTF.

This chain links TRBV9 with TRBJ2-1, with D maybe TRBD2 (5 bases). Germline assignment: CDR1 SGDLS and CDR2 YYNGEE. Trimming removed 0 bases at V and 2 bases at J, with 12 bases between. There are 16 residues in the CDR3. This CDR3 is CASSVGLGDAYNEQFF. In nucleotides, the CDR3 is TGTGCCAGCAGCGTAGGTCTGGGAGACGCCTACAATGAGCAGTTCTTC.

The sample holds a few counts of this clone. This chain joins TRBV11-2 and TRBJ1-3, with D perhaps TRBD1 (6 bases). The germline CDR1 and CDR2 sequences are SGHAT and FQNNGV. The CDR3 extends over 15 amino acids. V was shortened by 4 bases and J by 1 base, with 11 bases between the two germline ends. CDR3 bases: TGTGCCAGCAGCTCACAGGGCCAGTCTGGAAACACCATATATTTT. Amino acids: CASSSQGQSGNTIYF.

This chain joins TRBV5-4 and TRBJ2-7, with 10 positions matching TRBD2. The trim removed 2 bases at V and 12 bases at J, leaving 11 bases unmatched. CDR3 size: 14 residues. CDR1 is SGHNT and CDR2 is YYREEE in the germline V gene (reference sequence). The DNA of the CDR3 is TGTGCCAGCAGCTTTTGGGGAGCGGGAGGGAGTCGGTACTTC. Translated: CASSFWGAGGSRYF.

The rearrangement links TRBV5-8 to TRBJ2-5; D gene unclear. The CDR3 runs 14 residues. Trimming stripped 1 base from V and 4 bases from J, with 11 bases between. Looked up from germline, CDR1 is SGHTS and CDR2 is YDEGEE. CDR3: CASSLLGGGETQYF. The DNA of the CDR3 is TGTGCCAGCAGCTTGTTGGGTGGTGGAGAGACCCAGTACTTC.

The chain is built from TRBV7-6 and TRBJ2-5; weak D call: TRBD2 (5 bases). Germline CDR1 SGHVS, CDR2 FNYEAQ. Between the trimmed V and J ends, which lost 1 base and 2 bases, there was a span of 11 bases. This CDR3 spans 15 amino acids. For the CDR3, the DNA is TGTGCCAGCAGCTTAGTTCTCGGGATACAAGAGACCCAGTACTTC. Protein product: CASSLVLGIQETQYF.

This clone has a single count. The chain combines TRBV5-4 with TRBJ2-5, with TRBD2 matching 12 bases. The V and J ends lost 2 bases and 4 bases, in that order; junction bases with no gene match: 3. This CDR3 has 15 amino acids. The germline gives CDR1 SGHNT, CDR2 YYREEE (reference sequence). CDR3 DNA: TGTGCCAGCAGCTTTCTAGCGGGAGGGCCAGAGACCCAGTACTTC. It codes for CASSFLAGGPETQYF.

The chain recombines TRBV25-1 with TRBJ1-1; maybe TRBD1 (5 bases). The CDR3 is 13 residues long. Trimming shortened V by 8 bases and J by 7 bases, and 17 bases separated the two germline ends. Germline V CDR1 and CDR2: MGHDK, SYGVNS. CDR3 amino acids: CASSLNPTGEAFF. The CDR3 coding sequence is TGTGCCAGCTCTCTAAATCCCACAGGTGAAGCTTTCTTT.

The chain carries TRBV6-7 and TRBJ2-2; 12 bases agree with TRBD2. TRBV6-7 is placed among ORFs of uncertain function. V shed 5 bases, J shed 1 base, and the junction held 8 bases outside the gene matches. The CDR3 runs 18 residues. In DNA, the CDR3 is TGTGCCAGCAGTGCTTCTAGCGGGAGGGGAGAGAACACCGGGGAGCTGTTTTTT. This gives the protein CASSASSGRGENTGELFF.

The J gene is TRBJ1-1, the V gene TRBV28; TRBD1 is a possible D gene (6 bases). Trimming pared 7 bases from V and 5 bases from J, leaving 17 bases between. CDR1 is MDHEN and CDR2 is SYDVKM in the germline V gene. This CDR3 region has 14 residues. The CDR3 sequence is CASTGTPLGTEAFF. The CDR3 DNA sequence: TGTGCCAGCACCGGGACACCCCTGGGGACTGAAGCTTTCTTT.

V gene TRBV28 combines with J gene TRBJ1-2; a possible D gene is TRBD1 (6 bases). Trimming removed 6 bases at V and 0 bases at J, with 14 bases between. In germline, CDR1 is MDHEN, CDR2 SYDVKM. CDR3 length equals 15 residues. CDR3 in DNA: TGTGCCAGCAGCTGGGGGCACCAGGCTAACTATGGCTACACCTTC. Residues: CASSWGHQANYGYTF.

The rearrangement joins TRBV6-4 to TRBJ2-5; 8 nucleotides line up with TRBD2. The CDR3 spans 19 residues. Germline CDR1 reads MRHNA; CDR2 reads SNTAGT. V lost 2 bases, J lost 5 bases, and 19 bases stayed unmatched. CDR3 coding DNA: TGTGCCAGCAGTGACGCTAAACCACTAGCGGTCGAGGGCCGGGAGACCCAGTACTTC. Translating gives CASSDAKPLAVEGRETQYF.

The chain links TRBV11-2 to TRBJ2-7; tentatively, D is TRBD1 or TRBD2 (6 bases each). Germline V lookup: CDR1 SGHAT, CDR2 FQNNGV. This CDR3 has 15 residues. Trimming cost V 4 bases and J 3 bases, with 16 bases left between them. CDR3 protein: CASSWGAGKIYEQYF. The DNA of the CDR3 is TGTGCCAGCAGCTGGGGGGCGGGGAAGATCTACGAGCAGTACTTC.

This clone appeared a few times. The chain employs TRBV5-1 and TRBJ1-1; D remains unclear. CDR1 and CDR2 (germline): SGHRS, YFSETQ. V gave up 0 bases and J gave up 0 bases, with 15 bases separating them. CDR3 length equals 17 residues. Here the CDR3 DNA reads TGCGCCAGCAGCTTGGATGGGGTCCCGCCGATGAACACTGAAGCTTTCTTT. Residues: CASSLDGVPPMNTEAFF. The whole variable domain, remainder taken from reference TRBV5-1 and TRBJ1-1, is KAGVTQTPRYLIKTRGQQVTLSCSPISGHRSVSWYQQTPGQGLQFLFEYFSETQRNKGNFPGRFSGRQFSNSRSEMNVSTLELGDSALYLCASSLDGVPPMNTEAFFGQGTRLTVV.

The gene calls are TRBV5-1 and TRBJ1-1; 9 nucleotides match TRBD1. Germline-derived CDR1 and CDR2 are SGHRS and YFSETQ. CDR3 length: 18 amino acids. Losses at the gene ends were 4 bases for V and 3 bases for J; bases not matched to a gene: 16. CDR3 loop: CASSARSGTGLLDTEAFF. The CDR3, as DNA: TGCGCCAGCAGCGCAAGATCCGGGACAGGGCTCTTGGACACTGAAGCTTTCTTT.

This clone was counted only a few times. The chain couples TRBV19 to TRBJ1-5, with 7 bases fitting TRBD1. CDR1 LNHDA and CDR2 SQIVND come from the germline V gene (reference sequence). This CDR3 has 17 amino acids. V was pared by 4 bases and J by 4 bases, with 13 bases of the junction left unmatched. In DNA form, the CDR3 reads TGTGCCAGTAGTACGGGGGAGGGGGCGATTGGTAATCAGCCCCAGCATTTT. Translating it yields CASSTGEGAIGNQPQHF.

This rearrangement joins TRBV7-2 to TRBJ1-2; tentative D call: TRBD1 (6 bases). This CDR3 contains 15 residues. V lost 1 base and J lost 4, with 13 bases in between. Germline V gene lookup returns CDR1 SGHTA and CDR2 FQGNSA. CDR3 coding DNA: TGTGCCAGCAGCTTAGAGGCGGGGGCGGGCTATGGCTACACCTTC. Translated, it gives CASSLEAGAGYGYTF.

V usage is TRBV7-2 and J usage is TRBJ1-2, with D perhaps matching TRBD1 (5 bases). The CDR3 runs to 13 residues. From germline, CDR1 is SGHTA and CDR2 FQGNSA. V lost 1 base to trimming and J lost 4 bases, with 7 bases between them. The CDR3 DNA reads TGTGCCAGCAGCTTAGGACAGTCCTATGGCTACACCTTC. The encoded protein is CASSLGQSYGYTF.

This chain connects TRBV7-9 to TRBJ2-7; D is possibly TRBD2 (6 bases). CDR3 length equals 14 residues. V was shortened by 4 bases and J by 5 bases, with 15 bases between the two germline ends. CDR1 is SEHNR and CDR2 is FQNEAQ in the germline V gene (reference sequence). The CDR3 is CASSSGGASDEQYF. The CDR3 DNA is TGTGCCAGCAGCTCCGGCGGGGCCTCGGACGAGCAGTACTTC. Together with reference TRBV7-9 and TRBJ2-7, the CDR3 gives the full variable domain: DTGVSQNPRHKITKRGQNVTFRCDPISEHNRLYWYRQTLGQGPEFLTYFQNEAQLEKSRLLSDRFSAERPKGSFSTLEIQRTEQGDSAMYLCASSSGGASDEQYFGPGTRLTVT.

The V call is TRBV18, the J call TRBJ2-3; unclear D gene. The CDR3 totals 15 residues. CDR1 KGHSH and CDR2 LQKENI come from the germline V gene. V lost 3 bases to trimming and J lost 4 bases, with 14 bases between them. The CDR3 here is CASSPMGHQADTQYF. CDR3 coding DNA: TGTGCCAGCTCACCGATGGGCCACCAGGCAGATACGCAGTATTTT.

The chain joins TRBV9 to TRBJ2-1; D is unclear. V was cut by 5 bases and J by 0 bases, with 9 bases left in between. The CDR3 loop spans 14 amino acids. From germline, CDR1 is SGDLS and CDR2 YYNGEE. The CDR3 DNA reads as TGTGCCAGCAGTGCCGCGAGCTCCTACAATGAGCAGTTCTTC. Its protein product is CASSAASSYNEQFF. The full variable domain, with the rest looked up from reference TRBV9 and TRBJ2-1, is DSGVTQTPKHLITATGQRVTLRCSPRSGDLSVYWYQQSLDQGLQFLIQYYNGEERAKGNILERFSAQQFPDLHSELNLSSLELGDSALYFCASSAASSYNEQFFGPGTRLTVL.

The gene calls are TRBV10-1 and TRBJ2-1, with D perhaps TRBD2 (6 bases). Germline V gene sequence: CDR1 WNHNN, CDR2 SYGVQD (reference sequence). The CDR3 has 15 residues. Deletions cut 4 bases from V and 3 bases from J, with 13 bases between. In DNA, the CDR3 is TGCGCCAGCAGTGCGTCGGGGGTAAGCTACAATGAGCAGTTCTTC. Its translation: CASSASGVSYNEQFF.

The chain employs TRBV7-9 and TRBJ2-3; a weak D match, TRBD2 (6 bases). This CDR3 has 13 residues. Germline CDR1 reads SEHNR; CDR2 reads FQNEAQ (reference sequence). Trimming stripped 10 bases from V and 0 bases from J, with 11 bases between. CDR3 nucleotides: TGTGCCACCCCTGCGGGAAGCACAGATACGCAGTATTTT. Protein product: CATPAGSTDTQYF.

The gene calls are TRBV11-3 and TRBJ2-1; 10 nucleotides align to TRBD2. J lost 9 bases, V lost 2 bases, and 10 bases had no gene match. CDR1 and CDR2 (germline): SGHNT, YENEEA. CDR3 length: 16 residues. The CDR3 sequence is CASSLTLAGVLGEQFF. In nucleotides, the CDR3 is TGTGCCAGCAGCTTAACCCTAGCGGGAGTTTTGGGTGAGCAGTTCTTC. Combining the CDR3 with reference TRBV11-3 and TRBJ2-1 gives the whole variable domain EAGVVQSPRYKIIEKKQPVAFWCNPISGHNTLYWYLQNLGQGPELLIRYENEEAVDDSQLPKDRFSAERLKGVDSTLKIQPAELGDSAVYLCASSLTLAGVLGEQFFGPGTRLTVL.

The chain couples TRBV30 to TRBJ1-2; 9 nucleotides align to TRBD1. The V and J ends lost 0 bases and 7 bases, in that order; junction bases with no gene match: 6. This CDR3 region has 14 residues. Germline V lookup: CDR1 GTSNPN, CDR2 SVGIG (reference sequence). The CDR3 is CAWSVRDREVGYTF. CDR3 bases: TGTGCCTGGAGTGTACGGGACAGGGAAGTTGGCTACACCTTC.

The chain uses TRBV1 and TRBJ1-5; whether TRBD1, the table's D call, matches the DNA was not checked. TRBV1 is termed a pseudogene. This CDR3 contains 19 residues. Here the CDR3 DNA reads TGCACCAGCAGCCAACGCCCGGGTTTTCTGGCAGGGGGCCATCAGCCCCAGCATTTT. It translates to CTSSQRPGFLAGGHQPQHF.

Judged by abundance, this clone is medium-sized (0.01 to 0.1%). Other DNA sequences in the same sample also yield this CDR3. CDR3 sequence: CASSGVEQFF. CDR3 DNA: TGTGCCAGCAGTGGGGTTGAGCAGTTCTTC. The V call is TRBV2, the J call TRBJ2-1; no reliable D call. The CDR3 extends over 10 amino acids. Germline V lookup: CDR1 SNHLY, CDR2 FYNNEI. V dropped 4 bases and J dropped 9 bases, with 4 bases sitting between them.

This clone was detected only a few times. The chain is built from TRBV6-1 and TRBJ1-5; D is undetermined. V shed 4 bases and J shed 0 bases, with 7 bases lying between them. The V gene's germline CDR1 is MNHNS and CDR2 SASEGT. This CDR3 is 14 amino acids long. CDR3 in DNA: TGTGCCAGCAGTGCAAGCTATAGCAATCAGCCCCAGCATTTT. Translated: CASSASYSNQPQHF.

CDR3 loop: CASSGVGGEQYF. The CDR3 bases are TGTGCCAGCAGTGGGGTGGGGGGAGAGCAGTACTTC. The chain carries TRBV27 and TRBJ2-7, with D possibly TRBD2 on 6 matching bases. Trimming pared 5 bases from V and 7 bases from J, leaving 12 bases between. CDR1 and CDR2 (germline): MNHEY, SMNVEV (reference sequence). CDR3 size: 12 residues.

V gene TRBV7-9 combines with J gene TRBJ1-5, with D possibly TRBD1 on 5 matching bases. CDR1 and CDR2 from the germline V gene are SEHNR and FQNEAQ (reference sequence). This CDR3 region has 18 residues. V lost 5 bases to trimming and J lost 2 bases, with 22 bases between them. The CDR3, as DNA: TGTGCCAGCAGCGCAAAGGAGGGGCTGTTGGAGGGCAATCAGCCCCAGCATTTT. Amino acid sequence: CASSAKEGLLEGNQPQHF.